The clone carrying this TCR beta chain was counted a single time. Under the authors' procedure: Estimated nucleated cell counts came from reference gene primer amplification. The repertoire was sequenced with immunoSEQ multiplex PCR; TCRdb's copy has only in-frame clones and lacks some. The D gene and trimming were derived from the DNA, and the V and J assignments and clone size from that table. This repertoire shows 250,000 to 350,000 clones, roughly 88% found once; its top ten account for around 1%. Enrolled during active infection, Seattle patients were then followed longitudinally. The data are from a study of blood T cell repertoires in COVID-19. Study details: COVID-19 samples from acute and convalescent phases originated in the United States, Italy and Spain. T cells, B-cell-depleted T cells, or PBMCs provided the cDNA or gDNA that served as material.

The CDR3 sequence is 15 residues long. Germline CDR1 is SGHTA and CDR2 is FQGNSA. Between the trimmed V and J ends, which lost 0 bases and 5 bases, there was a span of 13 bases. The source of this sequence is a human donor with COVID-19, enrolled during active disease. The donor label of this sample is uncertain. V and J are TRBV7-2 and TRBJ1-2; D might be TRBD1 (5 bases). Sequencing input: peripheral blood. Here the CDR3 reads CASSLAGAEAYGYTF. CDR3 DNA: TGTGCCAGCAGCTTAGCAGGGGCGGAAGCTTATGGCTACACCTTC.